A selection of T cell receptor beta chains follows, all from one sample in a study of blood T cell repertoires in COVID-19. The protocol was immunoSEQ multiplex PCR, while the TCRdb copy is restricted to in-frame clones and leaves out a portion. Altogether approximately 260,000 clones are present, 70% to 90% being singletons, with the ten largest covering more than 6.5%. Sequencing was performed on PBMCs or T cells enriched from blood (not recorded which). The receptors originated from a woman aged 50 to 60 who had been exposed to COVID-19. The CDR3 runs from the conserved cysteine through the conserved F or W. D genes are given only for firm matches. Size is stated for part of the rows, as once, few or many counts, or as a class when the clone is expanded.

V gene: TRBV10-3
CDR3 length: 15
D gene: TRBD1
clone size: -
J gene: TRBJ1-6
CDR3 protein: CAIGTDTSYNSPLHF
CDR3 DNA: TGTGCCATCGGGACAGACACCAGTTATAATTCACCCCTCCACTTT

V gene: TRBV11-3
CDR3 length: 15
D gene: TRBD1
clone size: -
J gene: TRBJ1-3
CDR3 protein: CASSPGQGIGNTIYF
CDR3 DNA: TGTGCCAGCAGCCCCGGACAGGGGATTGGAAACACCATATATTTT

V gene: TRBV5-6
CDR3 length: 14
D gene: -
clone size: -
J gene: TRBJ2-5
CDR3 protein: CASSLNGGQETQYF
CDR3 DNA: TGTGCCAGCAGCTTGAACGGGGGCCAAGAGACCCAGTACTTC

V gene: TRBV25-1
CDR3 length: 13
D gene: TRBD1
clone size: -
J gene: TRBJ1-1
CDR3 protein: CASSVQGSTEAFF
CDR3 DNA: TGTGCCAGCAGTGTACAGGGGTCCACTGAAGCTTTCTTT

V gene: TRBV6-4
CDR3 length: 13
D gene: -
clone size: -
J gene: TRBJ1-5
CDR3 protein: CASSDSKRGGQHF
CDR3 DNA: TGTGCCAGCAGTGACTCGAAGCGGGGGGGCCAGCATTTT

V gene: TRBV25-1
CDR3 length: 12
D gene: -
clone size: -
J gene: TRBJ2-7
CDR3 protein: CASSESGNEQYF
CDR3 DNA: TGTGCCAGCAGTGAATCTGGCAACGAGCAGTACTTC

V gene: TRBV5-1
CDR3 length: 16
D gene: -
clone size: -
J gene: TRBJ1-1
CDR3 protein: CASSLGLLNLNTEAFF
CDR3 DNA: TGCGCCAGCAGCTTGGGACTCCTAAACCTGAACACTGAAGCTTTCTTT

V gene: TRBV3-1/TRBV3-2
CDR3 length: 18
D gene: -
clone size: -
J gene: TRBJ2-3
CDR3 protein: CASSQLHSFTGNTDTQYF
CDR3 DNA: TGTGCCAGCAGCCAACTCCACAGTTTTACAGGTAACACAGATACGCAGTATTTT

V gene: TRBV5-1
CDR3 length: 16
D gene: -
clone size: -
J gene: TRBJ1-6
CDR3 protein: CASSLDGGWVRSPLHF
CDR3 DNA: TGCGCCAGCAGCTTGGACGGGGGTTGGGTTCGATCACCCCTCCACTTT

V gene: TRBV19
CDR3 length: 15
D gene: -
clone size: -
J gene: TRBJ1-5
CDR3 protein: CASSIAPLSNQPQHF
CDR3 DNA: TGTGCCAGTAGTATAGCGCCACTGAGCAATCAGCCCCAGCATTTT

V gene: TRBV7-9
CDR3 length: 13
D gene: TRBD2
clone size: -
J gene: TRBJ2-5
CDR3 protein: CASSPGTSPHSYF
CDR3 DNA: TGTGCCAGCAGCCCCGGGACTAGCCCCCACTCGTACTTC

V gene: TRBV7-9
CDR3 length: 13
D gene: TRBD1
clone size: -
J gene: TRBJ2-1
CDR3 protein: CASSAQGADEQFF
CDR3 DNA: TGTGCCAGCAGCGCACAGGGGGCGGATGAGCAGTTCTTC

V gene: TRBV4-1
CDR3 length: 14
D gene: -
clone size: -
J gene: TRBJ2-7
CDR3 protein: CASSQDQGWYEQYF
CDR3 DNA: TGCGCCAGCAGCCAAGATCAGGGTTGGTACGAGCAGTACTTC

V gene: TRBV2
CDR3 length: 16
D gene: -
clone size: -
J gene: TRBJ1-4
CDR3 protein: CASSGRDTFKGEKLFF
CDR3 DNA: TGTGCCAGCAGTGGAAGGGACACCTTCAAGGGGGAAAAACTGTTTTTT

V gene: TRBV6-6
CDR3 length: 15
D gene: TRBD1
clone size: -
J gene: TRBJ1-5
CDR3 protein: CASIPTGGSNQPQHF
CDR3 DNA: TGTGCCAGCATTCCGACAGGGGGGAGCAATCAGCCCCAGCATTTT

V gene: TRBV5-4
CDR3 length: 13
D gene: TRBD1
clone size: -
J gene: TRBJ2-7
CDR3 protein: CASGGQGFDEQYF
CDR3 DNA: TGTGCCAGCGGGGGACAGGGATTCGACGAGCAGTACTTC

V gene: TRBV5-6
CDR3 length: 12
D gene: -
clone size: -
J gene: TRBJ1-2
CDR3 protein: CASSLPRSGYTF
CDR3 DNA: TGTGCCAGCAGCTTGCCTAGGAGCGGCTACACCTTC

V gene: TRBV3-1/TRBV3-2
CDR3 length: 16
D gene: TRBD1
clone size: -
J gene: TRBJ2-7
CDR3 protein: CASSHSAPGTGDKQYF
CDR3 DNA: TGTGCCAGCAGCCACTCGGCCCCCGGGACAGGGGACAAGCAGTACTTC

V gene: TRBV10-2
CDR3 length: 13
D gene: -
clone size: -
J gene: TRBJ1-1
CDR3 protein: CASKSGTGWRAFF
CDR3 DNA: TGCGCCAGCAAATCGGGTACAGGGTGGAGGGCTTTCTTT

V gene: TRBV27
CDR3 length: 15
D gene: TRBD1
clone size: -
J gene: TRBJ1-2
CDR3 protein: CASSFRDRGNYGYTF
CDR3 DNA: TGTGCCAGCAGTTTCCGGGACAGGGGAAACTATGGCTACACCTTC

V gene: TRBV29-1
CDR3 length: 14
D gene: -
clone size: -
J gene: TRBJ1-4
CDR3 protein: CSANNGRPNEKLFF
CDR3 DNA: TGCAGCGCTAACAATGGGAGACCTAATGAAAAACTGTTTTTT

V gene: TRBV6-4
CDR3 length: 11
D gene: TRBD1
clone size: -
J gene: TRBJ2-3
CDR3 protein: CASGGQGPQYF
CDR3 DNA: TGTGCCAGCGGAGGACAGGGCCCGCAGTATTTT

V gene: TRBV27
CDR3 length: 14
D gene: -
clone size: once
J gene: TRBJ1-6
CDR3 protein: CASRAGSFNSPLHF
CDR3 DNA: TGTGCCAGCAGGGCGGGGTCTTTTAATTCACCCCTCCACTTT

V gene: TRBV11-1
CDR3 length: 14
D gene: -
clone size: once
J gene: TRBJ1-2
CDR3 protein: CASSTPGEGYGYTF
CDR3 DNA: TGTGCCAGCAGCACCCCAGGGGAGGGCTATGGCTACACCTTC

V gene: TRBV18
CDR3 length: 13
D gene: -
clone size: -
J gene: TRBJ1-1
CDR3 protein: CASSGAANTEAFF
CDR3 DNA: TGTGCCAGCTCAGGGGCAGCGAACACTGAAGCTTTCTTT

V gene: TRBV10-2
CDR3 length: 16
D gene: TRBD1
clone size: -
J gene: TRBJ2-7
CDR3 protein: CASSESTTGDGDEQYF
CDR3 DNA: TGCGCCAGCAGTGAGTCGACGACAGGGGATGGCGACGAGCAGTACTTC

V gene: TRBV5-1
CDR3 length: 13
D gene: TRBD1
clone size: once
J gene: TRBJ1-2
CDR3 protein: CASSFRGENGYTF
CDR3 DNA: TGCGCCAGCAGCTTCAGGGGGGAAAATGGCTACACCTTC

V gene: TRBV5-8
CDR3 length: 16
D gene: TRBD2
clone size: few
J gene: TRBJ2-1
CDR3 protein: CASSLGSGGLYNEQFF
CDR3 DNA: TGTGCCAGCAGCTTGGGTAGCGGGGGTTTATACAATGAGCAGTTCTTC

V gene: TRBV18
CDR3 length: 15
D gene: -
clone size: few
J gene: TRBJ2-1
CDR3 protein: CASSRTSPALYGQFF
CDR3 DNA: TGTGCCAGCTCACGTACTAGCCCCGCGTTATACGGGCAGTTCTTC